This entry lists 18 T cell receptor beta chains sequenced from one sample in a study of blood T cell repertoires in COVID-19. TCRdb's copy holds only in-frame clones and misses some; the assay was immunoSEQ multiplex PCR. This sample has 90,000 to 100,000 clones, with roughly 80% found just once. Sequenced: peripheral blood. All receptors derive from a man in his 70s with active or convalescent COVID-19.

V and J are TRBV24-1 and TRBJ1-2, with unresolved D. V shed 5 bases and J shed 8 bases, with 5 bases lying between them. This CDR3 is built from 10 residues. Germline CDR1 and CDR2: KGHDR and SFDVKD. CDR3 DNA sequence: TGTGCCACCAGTGCTAGAGGCTACACCTTC. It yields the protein CATSARGYTF.

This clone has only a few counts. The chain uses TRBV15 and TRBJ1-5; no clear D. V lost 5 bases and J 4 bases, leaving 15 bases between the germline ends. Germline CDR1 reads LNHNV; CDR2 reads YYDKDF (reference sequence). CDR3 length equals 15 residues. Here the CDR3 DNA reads TGTGCCACCAGCGCTCAACGAGGAGTTAATCAGCCCCAGCATTTT. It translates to CATSAQRGVNQPQHF.

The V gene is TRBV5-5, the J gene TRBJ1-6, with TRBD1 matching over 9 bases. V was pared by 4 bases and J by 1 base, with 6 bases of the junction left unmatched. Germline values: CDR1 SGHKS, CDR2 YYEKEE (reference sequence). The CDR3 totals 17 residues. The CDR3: CASSGGTGRSYNSPLHF. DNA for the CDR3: TGTGCCAGCAGCGGCGGGACAGGGAGGTCCTATAATTCACCCCTCCACTTT.

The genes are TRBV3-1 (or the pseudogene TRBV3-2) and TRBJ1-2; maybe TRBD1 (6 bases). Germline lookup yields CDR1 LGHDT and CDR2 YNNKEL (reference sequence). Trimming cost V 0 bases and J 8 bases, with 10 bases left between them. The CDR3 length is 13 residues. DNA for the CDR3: TGTGCCAGCAGCCAAGAATCCAGGGGAGGCTACACCTTC. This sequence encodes CASSQESRGGYTF.

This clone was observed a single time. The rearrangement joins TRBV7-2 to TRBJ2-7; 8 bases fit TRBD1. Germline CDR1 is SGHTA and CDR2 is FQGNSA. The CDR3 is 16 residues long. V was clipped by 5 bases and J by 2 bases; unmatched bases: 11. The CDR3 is CASSLSPQGVTYEQYF. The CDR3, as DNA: TGTGCCAGCAGCCTTAGCCCACAGGGGGTGACCTACGAGCAGTACTTC.

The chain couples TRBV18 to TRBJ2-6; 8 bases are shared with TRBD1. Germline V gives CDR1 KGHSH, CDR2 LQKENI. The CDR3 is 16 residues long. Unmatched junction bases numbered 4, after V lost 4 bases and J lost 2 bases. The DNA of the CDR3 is TGTGCCAGCTCACTCATGACAGGGGCTGGGGCCAACGTCCTGACTTTC. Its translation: CASSLMTGAGANVLTF.

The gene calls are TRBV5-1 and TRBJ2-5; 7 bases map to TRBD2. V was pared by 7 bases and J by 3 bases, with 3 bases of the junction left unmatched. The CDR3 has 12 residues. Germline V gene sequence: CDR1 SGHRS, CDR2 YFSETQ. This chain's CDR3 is CASGREEETQYF. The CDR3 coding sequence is TGCGCCAGCGGACGGGAGGAAGAGACCCAGTACTTC.

The CDR3 is CASSNGLDTEAFF. Written as DNA, the CDR3 is TGTGCCAGCAGCAACGGGTTGGACACTGAAGCTTTCTTT. The chain has TRBV5-6 and TRBJ1-1, with D unclear. Germline-derived CDR1 and CDR2 are SGHDT and YYEEEE. V lost 4 bases to trimming and J lost 3 bases, with 10 bases between them. The CDR3 sequence is 13 residues long.

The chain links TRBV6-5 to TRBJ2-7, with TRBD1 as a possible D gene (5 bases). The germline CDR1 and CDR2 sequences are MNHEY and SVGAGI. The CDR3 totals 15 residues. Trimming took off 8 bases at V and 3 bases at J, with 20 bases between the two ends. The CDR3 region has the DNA TGTGCCAGCGGCGCAATCAGCCAGGGTGGCTACGAGCAGTACTTC. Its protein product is CASGAISQGGYEQYF.

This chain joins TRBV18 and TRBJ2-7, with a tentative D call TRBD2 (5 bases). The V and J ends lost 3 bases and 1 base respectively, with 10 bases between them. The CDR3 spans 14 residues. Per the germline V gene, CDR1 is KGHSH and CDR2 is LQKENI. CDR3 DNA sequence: TGTGCCAGCTCACCGGGGAGTTGGTCCTACGAGCAGTACTTC. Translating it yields CASSPGSWSYEQYF.

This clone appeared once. Here the CDR3 reads CSASVVRGNTEAFF. The CDR3 nucleotides read TGCAGTGCTAGTGTGGTCAGGGGAAACACTGAAGCTTTCTTT. The genes are TRBV20-1 and TRBJ1-1; possibly TRBD1 for D (6 bases). CDR3 length: 14 residues. Between the trimmed V and J ends, which lost 3 bases and 2 bases, there was a span of 13 bases. CDR1 is DFQATT and CDR2 is SNEGSKA in the germline V gene (reference sequence).

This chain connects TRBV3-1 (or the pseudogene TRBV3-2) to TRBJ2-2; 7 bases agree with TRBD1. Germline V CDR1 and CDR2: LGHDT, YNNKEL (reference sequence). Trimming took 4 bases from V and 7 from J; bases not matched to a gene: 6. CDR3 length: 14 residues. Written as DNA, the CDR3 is TGTGCCAGCAGCCTGACAGGGATTGGCGGGGAGCTGTTTTTT. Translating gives CASSLTGIGGELFF.

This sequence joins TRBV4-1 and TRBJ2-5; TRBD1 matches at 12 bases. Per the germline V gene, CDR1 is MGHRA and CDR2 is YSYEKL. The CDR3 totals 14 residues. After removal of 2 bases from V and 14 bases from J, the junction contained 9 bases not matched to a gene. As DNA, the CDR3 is TGCGCCAGCAGCCAATTACTGGGACAGGGGGCCTTTTACTTC. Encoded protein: CASSQLLGQGAFYF.

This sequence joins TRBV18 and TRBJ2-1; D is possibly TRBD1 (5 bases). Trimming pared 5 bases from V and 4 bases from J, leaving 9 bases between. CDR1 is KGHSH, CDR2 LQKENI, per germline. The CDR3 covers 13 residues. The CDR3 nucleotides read TGTGCCAGCTCAATAGGGGCTTACAATGAGCAGTTCTTC. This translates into CASSIGAYNEQFF.

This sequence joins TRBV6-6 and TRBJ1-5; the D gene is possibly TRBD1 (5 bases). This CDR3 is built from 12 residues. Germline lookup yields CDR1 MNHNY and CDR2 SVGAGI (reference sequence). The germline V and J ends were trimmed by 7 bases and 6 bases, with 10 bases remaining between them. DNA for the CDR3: TGTGCCAGCACCCTCGGGGGTCAGCCCCAGCATTTT. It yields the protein CASTLGGQPQHF.

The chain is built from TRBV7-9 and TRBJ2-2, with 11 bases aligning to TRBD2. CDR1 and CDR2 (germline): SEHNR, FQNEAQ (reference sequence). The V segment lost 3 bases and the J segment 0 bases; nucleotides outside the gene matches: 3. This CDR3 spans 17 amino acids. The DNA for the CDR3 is TGTGCCAGCAGCTTGGTAGCGGGGGGGCCGAACACCGGGGAGCTGTTTTTT. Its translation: CASSLVAGGPNTGELFF.

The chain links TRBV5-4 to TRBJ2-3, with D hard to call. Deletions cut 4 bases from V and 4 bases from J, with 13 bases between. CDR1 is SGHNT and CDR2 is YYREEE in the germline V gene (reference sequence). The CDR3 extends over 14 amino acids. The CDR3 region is CASSSLATADTQYF. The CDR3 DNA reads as TGTGCCAGCAGCAGTTTAGCTACTGCAGATACGCAGTATTTT.

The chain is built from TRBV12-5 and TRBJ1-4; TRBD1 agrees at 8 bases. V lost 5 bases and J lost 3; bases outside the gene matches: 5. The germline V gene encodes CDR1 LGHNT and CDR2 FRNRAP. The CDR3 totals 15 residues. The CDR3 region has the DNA TGTGCTAGTGGTACCGGACAGGGTGCTAATGAAAAACTGTTTTTT. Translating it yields CASGTGQGANEKLFF.